One sample yielded the 16 T cell receptor beta chains listed below, sequenced in a study of blood T cell repertoires in COVID-19. Generated by immunoSEQ multiplex PCR, the TCRdb table keeps only in-frame clones and is missing some. The sample contains 25,000 to 30,000 clones, 90% to 95% of which appear only once. Sequences were obtained from peripheral blood. The source is a woman in her seventies with COVID-19, enrolled during active disease.

The gene calls are TRBV3-1 (or the pseudogene TRBV3-2) and TRBJ1-1, with D unresolved. This CDR3 is 18 amino acids long. CDR1 is LGHDT and CDR2 is YNNKEL in the germline V gene (reference sequence). V lost 1 base and J lost 1, with 19 bases in between. CDR3 DNA sequence: TGTGCCAGCAGCCAAGCGGGAAGGGCCGAGCGAGAGAACACTGAAGCTTTCTTT. Translating it yields CASSQAGRAERENTEAFF.

The V gene is TRBV5-4, the J gene TRBJ1-4; a weak D match, TRBD1 (6 bases). The CDR3 is 15 residues long. Trimming left V 0 bases short and J 8 bases short, with 14 bases between. Germline-derived CDR1 and CDR2 are SGHNT and YYREEE (reference sequence). The CDR3 sequence: CASSLGGQGEEKLFF. DNA for the CDR3: TGTGCCAGCAGCTTGGGGGGACAAGGAGAAGAAAAACTGTTTTTT.

The chain links TRBV27 to TRBJ1-2; tentatively, D is TRBD1 (6 bases). Trimming took 4 bases from V and 7 from J, leaving 16 bases between them. The CDR3 covers 14 residues. Germline V lookup: CDR1 MNHEY, CDR2 SMNVEV (reference sequence). This chain's CDR3 is CASSSRGGARGYTF. CDR3 bases: TGTGCCAGCAGTTCCCGTGGGGGGGCCCGTGGCTACACCTTC.

The J gene is TRBJ1-4, the V gene TRBV5-4, with 8 positions matching TRBD1. Germline V gene lookup returns CDR1 SGHNT and CDR2 YYREEE (reference sequence). CDR3 length: 18 residues. Trimming cost V 0 bases and J 7 bases; bases outside gene matches: 14. The CDR3: CASSLGVDRGGFGEKLFF. DNA of the CDR3: TGTGCCAGCAGCTTGGGAGTCGACAGGGGAGGATTTGGTGAAAAACTGTTTTTT.

The chain links TRBV1 to TRBJ2-1; no DNA check was done on the table's D call, TRBD1. TRBV1 is reported as a pseudogene. This CDR3 is built from 16 residues. In DNA form, the CDR3 reads TGCACCAGCAGCCACAAAATGGGACAGGGGGACAATGAGCAGTTCTTC. It encodes CTSSHKMGQGDNEQFF.

The rearrangement links TRBV7-9 to TRBJ2-7; TRBD2 matches at 12 bases. CDR1 and CDR2 (germline): SEHNR, FQNEAQ (reference sequence). Trimming took 4 bases from V and 5 from J; bases not matched to a gene: 9. This CDR3 has 16 residues. In DNA form, the CDR3 reads TGTGCCAGCAGCTCCTCTAGCGGGAGGGCCAGGAACGAGCAGTACTTC. Amino acid sequence: CASSSSSGRARNEQYF.

CDR3 amino acids: CASSLELRRGVSNEQFF. In nucleotides, the CDR3 is TGCGCCAGCAGCTTGGAGCTCCGGCGGGGGGTCAGCAATGAGCAGTTCTTC. V is TRBV5-1 and J is TRBJ2-1; TRBD2 agrees at 8 bases. The CDR3 contains 17 residues. The germline CDR1 and CDR2 sequences are SGHRS and YFSETQ. V shed 0 bases, J shed 6 bases, and the junction held 11 bases outside the gene matches.

This rearrangement joins TRBV18 to TRBJ1-4; TRBD1 agrees at 9 bases. CDR1 and CDR2 (germline): KGHSH, LQKENI. Trimming took 3 bases from V and 3 from J; bases not matched to a gene: 5. CDR3 length: 16 residues. The CDR3 DNA reads TGTGCCAGCTCACCGACAAGGACAGGGGCTAATGAAAAACTGTTTTTT. Its translation: CASSPTRTGANEKLFF.

In its sample, this clone was seen once. The genes are TRBV18 and TRBJ1-5, with 7 bases identical to TRBD1. The CDR3 consists of 14 residues. The germline V gene encodes CDR1 KGHSH and CDR2 LQKENI. With V trimmed by 5 bases and J by 3 bases, 4 bases remained unmatched. The CDR3 here is CASSAGTANQPQHF. The CDR3 nucleotides read TGTGCCAGCTCAGCCGGGACAGCCAATCAGCCCCAGCATTTT. Variable domain in full (rest from reference TRBV18 and TRBJ1-5): NAGVMQNPRHLVRRRGQEARLRCSPMKGHSHVYWYRQLPEEGLKFMVYLQKENIIDESGMPKERFSAEFPKEGPSILRIQQVVRGDSAAYFCASSAGTANQPQHFGDGTRLSIL.

The V and J genes are TRBV6-2 or TRBV6-3 and TRBJ2-1; perhaps TRBD1 as D (6 bases). The CDR3 sequence is 16 residues long. Germline V CDR1 and CDR2: MNHEY, SVGEGT. Trimming pared 3 bases from V and 5 bases from J, leaving 17 bases between. CDR3 residues: CASSYSGQGGNNEQFF. The CDR3 bases are TGTGCCAGCAGTTATTCGGGACAAGGGGGAAACAATGAGCAGTTCTTC.

This clone came up once. The chain has TRBV10-1 and TRBJ2-3; the match to TRBD2 covers 7 bases. J lost 0 bases, V lost 6 bases, and 3 bases had no gene match. The CDR3 spans 14 residues. CDR1 is WNHNN and CDR2 is SYGVQD in the germline V gene (reference sequence). DNA for the CDR3: TGCGCCAGCAGCCGGGACTATAGCACAGATACGCAGTATTTT. As protein: CASSRDYSTDTQYF.

This clone appeared a few times. The V call is TRBV12-3 or TRBV12-4, the J call TRBJ1-2; D is perhaps TRBD1 (6 bases). The V and J ends lost 6 bases and 2 bases respectively, with 10 bases between them. The CDR3 consists of 13 residues. The CDR3 here is CASRLGQNYGYTF. For the CDR3, the DNA is TGTGCCAGCAGGCTGGGACAAAACTATGGCTACACCTTC.

The chain links TRBV14 to TRBJ1-2; 7 positions match TRBD1. The CDR3 extends over 15 amino acids. V gave up 2 bases and J gave up 5 bases; unmatched junction bases: 8. Germline CDR1 and CDR2: SGHDN and FVKESK. CDR3 nucleotides: TGTGCCAGCAGCCAACGGCAGGCAGGGGGTTATGGCTACACCTTC. As protein: CASSQRQAGGYGYTF.

The chain links TRBV19 to TRBJ1-5; no definite D call. The germline V and J ends were trimmed by 9 bases and 4 bases, with 13 bases remaining between them. CDR1 and CDR2 from the germline V gene are LNHDA and SQIVND (reference sequence). This CDR3 contains 13 residues. The DNA of the CDR3 is TGTGCCAGCAGTGAGGGCCTTAATCAGCCCCAGCATTTT. This gives the protein CASSEGLNQPQHF.

The V and J genes are TRBV3-1 (or the pseudogene TRBV3-2) and TRBJ1-2; a weak D match, TRBD1 (5 bases). Germline V gene data show CDR1 as LGHDT and CDR2 as YNNKEL (reference sequence). The CDR3 contains 13 residues. V was shortened by 2 bases and J by 3 bases, with 7 bases between the two germline ends. In nucleotides, the CDR3 is TGTGCCAGCAGCCAAACGACAGACTATGGCTACACCTTC. Its translation: CASSQTTDYGYTF.

DNA for the CDR3: TGTGCCAGCAGTTTCCGCGGGAGGGACTACGAGCAGTACTTC. It codes for CASSFRGRDYEQYF. The V and J genes are TRBV2 and TRBJ2-7, with TRBD2 matching over 9 bases. CDR1 and CDR2 (germline): SNHLY, FYNNEI. V shed 5 bases and J 3 bases; nucleotides not matched to a gene: 5. CDR3 length: 14 residues.